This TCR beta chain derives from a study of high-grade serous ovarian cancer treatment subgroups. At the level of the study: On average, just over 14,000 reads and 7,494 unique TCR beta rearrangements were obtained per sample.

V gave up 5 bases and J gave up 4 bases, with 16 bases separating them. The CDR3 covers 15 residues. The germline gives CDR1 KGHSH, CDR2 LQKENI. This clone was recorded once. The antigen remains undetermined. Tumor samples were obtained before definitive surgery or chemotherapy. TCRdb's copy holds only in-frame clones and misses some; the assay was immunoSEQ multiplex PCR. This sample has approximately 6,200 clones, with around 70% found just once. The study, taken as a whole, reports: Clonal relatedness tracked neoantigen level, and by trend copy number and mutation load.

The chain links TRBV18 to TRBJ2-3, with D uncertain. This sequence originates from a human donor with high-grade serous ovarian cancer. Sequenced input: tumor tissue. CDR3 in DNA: TGTGCCAGCTCATTCGGGCCCCCAGGTGCAGATACGCAGTATTTT. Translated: CASSFGPPGADTQYF.